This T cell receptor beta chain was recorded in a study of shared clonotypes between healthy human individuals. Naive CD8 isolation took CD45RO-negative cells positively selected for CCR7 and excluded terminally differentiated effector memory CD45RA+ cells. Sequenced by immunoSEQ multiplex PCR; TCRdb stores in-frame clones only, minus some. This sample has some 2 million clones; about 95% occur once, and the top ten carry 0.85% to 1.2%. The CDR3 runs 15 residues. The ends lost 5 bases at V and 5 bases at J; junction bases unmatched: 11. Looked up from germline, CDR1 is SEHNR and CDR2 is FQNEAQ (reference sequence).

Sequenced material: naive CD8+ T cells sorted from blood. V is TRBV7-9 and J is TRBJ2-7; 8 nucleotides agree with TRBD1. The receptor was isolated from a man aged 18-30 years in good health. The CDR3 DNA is TGTGCCAGCAGCCCGGACAGGGTGGGGAGCCACGAGCAGTACTTC. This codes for CASSPDRVGSHEQYF. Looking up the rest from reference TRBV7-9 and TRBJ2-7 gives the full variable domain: DTGVSQNPRHKITKRGQNVTFRCDPISEHNRLYWYRQTLGQGPEFLTYFQNEAQLEKSRLLSDRFSAERPKGSFSTLEIQRTEQGDSAMYLCASSPDRVGSHEQYFGPGTRLTVT.